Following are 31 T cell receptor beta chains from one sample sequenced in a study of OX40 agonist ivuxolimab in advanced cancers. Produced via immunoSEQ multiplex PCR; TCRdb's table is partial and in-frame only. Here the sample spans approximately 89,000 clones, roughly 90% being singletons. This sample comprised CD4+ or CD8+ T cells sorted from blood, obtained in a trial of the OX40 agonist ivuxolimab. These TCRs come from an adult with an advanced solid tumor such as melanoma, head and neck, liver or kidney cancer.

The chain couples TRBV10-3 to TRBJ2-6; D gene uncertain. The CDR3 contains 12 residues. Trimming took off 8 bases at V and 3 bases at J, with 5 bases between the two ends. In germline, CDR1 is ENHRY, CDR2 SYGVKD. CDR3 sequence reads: CAIGSGANVLTF. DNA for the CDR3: TGTGCCATCGGAAGTGGGGCCAACGTCCTGACTTTC.

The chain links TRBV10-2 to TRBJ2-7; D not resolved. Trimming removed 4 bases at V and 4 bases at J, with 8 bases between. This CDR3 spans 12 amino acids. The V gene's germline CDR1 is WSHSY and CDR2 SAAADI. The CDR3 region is CASSVRVYEQYF. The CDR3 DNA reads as TGCGCCAGCAGTGTTCGGGTATACGAGCAGTACTTC.

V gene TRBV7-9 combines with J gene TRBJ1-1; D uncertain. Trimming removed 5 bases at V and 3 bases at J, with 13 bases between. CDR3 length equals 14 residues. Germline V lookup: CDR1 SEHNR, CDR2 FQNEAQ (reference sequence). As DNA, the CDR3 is TGTGCCAGCAGCACCGCATTAATTGACACTGAAGCTTTCTTT. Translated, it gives CASSTALIDTEAFF.

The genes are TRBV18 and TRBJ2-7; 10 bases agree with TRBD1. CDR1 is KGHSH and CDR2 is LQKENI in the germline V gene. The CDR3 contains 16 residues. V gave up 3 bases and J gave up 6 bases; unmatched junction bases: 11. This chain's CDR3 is CASSPSWGQGFREQYF. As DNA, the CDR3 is TGTGCCAGCTCACCCTCCTGGGGACAGGGGTTCCGCGAGCAGTACTTC.

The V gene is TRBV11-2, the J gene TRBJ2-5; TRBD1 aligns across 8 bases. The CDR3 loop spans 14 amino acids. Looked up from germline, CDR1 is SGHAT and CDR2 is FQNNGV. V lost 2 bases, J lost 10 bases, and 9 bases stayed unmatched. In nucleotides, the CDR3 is TGTGCCAGCAGCTTAAATTGGGACAGGTTTGGCCAGTACTTC. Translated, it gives CASSLNWDRFGQYF.

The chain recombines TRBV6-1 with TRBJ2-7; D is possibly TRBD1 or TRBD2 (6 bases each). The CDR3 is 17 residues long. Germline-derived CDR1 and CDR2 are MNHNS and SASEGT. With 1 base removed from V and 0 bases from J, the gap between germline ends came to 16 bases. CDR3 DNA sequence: TGTGCCAGCAGTGAAGGACTCACGGGGGCGGTCTCCTACGAGCAGTACTTC. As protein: CASSEGLTGAVSYEQYF.

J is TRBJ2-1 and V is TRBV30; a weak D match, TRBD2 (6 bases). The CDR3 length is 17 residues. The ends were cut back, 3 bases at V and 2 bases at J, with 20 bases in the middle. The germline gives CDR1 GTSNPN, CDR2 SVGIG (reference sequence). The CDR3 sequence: CAWRDKAGNGPYNEQFF. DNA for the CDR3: TGTGCCTGGAGGGACAAGGCGGGGAATGGCCCCTACAATGAGCAGTTCTTC. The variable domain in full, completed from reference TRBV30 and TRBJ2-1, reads SQTIHQWPATLVQPVGSPLSLECTVEGTSNPNLYWYRQAAGRGLQLLFYSVGIGQISSEVPQNLSASRPQDRQFILSSKKLLLSDSGFYLCAWRDKAGNGPYNEQFFGPGTRLTVL.

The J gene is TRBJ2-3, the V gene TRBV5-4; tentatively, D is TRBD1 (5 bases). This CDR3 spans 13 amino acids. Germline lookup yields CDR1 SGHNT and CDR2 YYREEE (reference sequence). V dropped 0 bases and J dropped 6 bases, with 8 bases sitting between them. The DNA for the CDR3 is TGTGCCAGCAGCTTGGACAGGAAGGATACGCAGTATTTT. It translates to CASSLDRKDTQYF. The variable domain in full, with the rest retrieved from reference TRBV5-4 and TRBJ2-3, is ETGVTQSPTHLIKTRGQQVTLRCSSQSGHNTVSWYQQALGQGPQFIFQYYREEENGRGNFPPRFSGLQFPNYSSELNVNALELDDSALYLCASSLDRKDTQYFGPGTRLTVL.

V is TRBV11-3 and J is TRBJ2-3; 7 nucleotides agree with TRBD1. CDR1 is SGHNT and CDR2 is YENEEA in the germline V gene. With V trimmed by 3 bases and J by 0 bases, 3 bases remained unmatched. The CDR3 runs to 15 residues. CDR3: CASSFGQDSTDTQYF. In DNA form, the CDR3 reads TGTGCCAGCAGCTTTGGACAGGACAGCACAGATACGCAGTATTTT.

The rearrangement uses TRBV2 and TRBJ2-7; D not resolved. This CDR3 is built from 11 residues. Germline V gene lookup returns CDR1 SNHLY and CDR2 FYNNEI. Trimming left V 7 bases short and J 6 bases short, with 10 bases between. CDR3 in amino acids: CASTYDREQYF. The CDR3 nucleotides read TGTGCCAGCACCTACGACCGCGAGCAGTACTTC.

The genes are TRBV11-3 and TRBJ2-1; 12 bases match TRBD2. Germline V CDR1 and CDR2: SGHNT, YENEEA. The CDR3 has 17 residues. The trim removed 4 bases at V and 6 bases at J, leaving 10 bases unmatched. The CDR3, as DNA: TGTGCCAGCAGCTACCGGACTAGCGGGGTGAGGGCCAATGAGCAGTTCTTC. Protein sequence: CASSYRTSGVRANEQFF.

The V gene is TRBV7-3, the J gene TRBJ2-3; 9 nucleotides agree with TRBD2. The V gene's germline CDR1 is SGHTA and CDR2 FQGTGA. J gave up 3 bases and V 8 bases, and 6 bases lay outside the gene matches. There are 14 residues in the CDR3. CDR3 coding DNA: TGTGCCAGCGCAAAGGGACTAGCTACAGATACGCAGTATTTT. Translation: CASAKGLATDTQYF.

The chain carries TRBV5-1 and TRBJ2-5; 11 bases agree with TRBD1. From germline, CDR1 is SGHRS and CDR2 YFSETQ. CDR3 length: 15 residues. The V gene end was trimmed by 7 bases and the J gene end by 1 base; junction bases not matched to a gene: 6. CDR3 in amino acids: CASYGTGGAQETQYF. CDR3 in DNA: TGCGCCAGCTACGGGACAGGGGGGGCCCAAGAGACCCAGTACTTC.

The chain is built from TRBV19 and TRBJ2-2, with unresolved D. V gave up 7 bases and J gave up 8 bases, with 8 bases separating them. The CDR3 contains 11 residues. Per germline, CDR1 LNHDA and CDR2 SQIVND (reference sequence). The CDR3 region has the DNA TGTGCCAGTACCCGGGTGGGGGAGCTGTTTTTT. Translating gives CASTRVGELFF.

CDR3 region: CASSIGLASSDTQYF. The CDR3 coding sequence is TGTGCCAGTAGTATAGGACTAGCCAGCTCTGATACGCAGTATTTT. This chain links TRBV19 with TRBJ2-3, with TRBD2 identical over 7 bases. Germline lookup yields CDR1 LNHDA and CDR2 SQIVND (reference sequence). This CDR3 is 15 amino acids long. V dropped 1 base and J dropped 6; count of bases not matched to a gene: 7.

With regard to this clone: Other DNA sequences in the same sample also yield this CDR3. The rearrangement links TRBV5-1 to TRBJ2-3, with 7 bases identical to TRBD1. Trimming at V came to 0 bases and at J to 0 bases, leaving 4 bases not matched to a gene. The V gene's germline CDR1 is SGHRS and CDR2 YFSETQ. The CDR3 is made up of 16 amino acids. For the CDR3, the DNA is TGCGCCAGCAGCTTGGACGGGACAGCTAGCACAGATACGCAGTATTTT. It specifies CASSLDGTASTDTQYF.

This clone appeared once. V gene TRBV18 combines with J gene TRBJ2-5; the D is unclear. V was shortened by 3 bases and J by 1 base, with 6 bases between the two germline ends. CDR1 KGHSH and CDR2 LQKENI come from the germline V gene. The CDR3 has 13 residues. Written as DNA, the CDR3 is TGTGCCAGCTCACCGGTATCCCAAGAGACCCAGTACTTC. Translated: CASSPVSQETQYF.

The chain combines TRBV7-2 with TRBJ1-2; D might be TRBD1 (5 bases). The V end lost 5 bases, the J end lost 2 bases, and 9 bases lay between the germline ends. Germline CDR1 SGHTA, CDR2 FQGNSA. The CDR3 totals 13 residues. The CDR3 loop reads CASSRDRNYGYTF. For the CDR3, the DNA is TGTGCCAGCAGCAGAGACAGAAACTATGGCTACACCTTC.

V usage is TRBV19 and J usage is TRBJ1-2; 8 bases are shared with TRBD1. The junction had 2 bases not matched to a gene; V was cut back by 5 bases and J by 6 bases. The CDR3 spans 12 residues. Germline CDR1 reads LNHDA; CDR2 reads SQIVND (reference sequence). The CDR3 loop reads CASSQGADGYTF. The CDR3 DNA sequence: TGTGCCAGTAGTCAGGGGGCGGATGGCTACACCTTC.

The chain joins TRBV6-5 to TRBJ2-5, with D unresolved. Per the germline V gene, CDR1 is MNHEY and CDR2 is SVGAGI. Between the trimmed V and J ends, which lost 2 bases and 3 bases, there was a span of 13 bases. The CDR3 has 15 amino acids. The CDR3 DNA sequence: TGTGCCAGCAGTTACCTCCTGGCAGGCAAAGAGACCCAGTACTTC. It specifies CASSYLLAGKETQYF.

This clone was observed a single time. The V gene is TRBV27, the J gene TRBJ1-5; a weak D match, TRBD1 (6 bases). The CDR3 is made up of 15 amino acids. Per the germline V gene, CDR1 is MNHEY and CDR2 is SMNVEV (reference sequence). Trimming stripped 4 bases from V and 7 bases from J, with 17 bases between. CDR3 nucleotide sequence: TGTGCCAGCAGTTCGTCGGGACAAATTGTCCAGCCCCAGCATTTT. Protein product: CASSSSGQIVQPQHF.

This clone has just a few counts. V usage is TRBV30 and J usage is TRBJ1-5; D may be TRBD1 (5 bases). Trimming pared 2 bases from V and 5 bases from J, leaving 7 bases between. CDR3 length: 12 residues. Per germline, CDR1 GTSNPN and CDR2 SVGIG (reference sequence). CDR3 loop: CAWSQGDQPQHF. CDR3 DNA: TGTGCCTGGAGTCAAGGGGATCAGCCCCAGCATTTT.

As DNA, the CDR3 is TGTGCCAGCAGTTCACAAACTTACACCTTC. Residues: CASSSQTYTF. The rearrangement links TRBV28 to TRBJ1-2; D ambiguous. Germline V gives CDR1 MDHEN, CDR2 SYDVKM. V lost 4 bases, J lost 11 bases, and 8 bases lay in between. The CDR3 covers 10 residues.

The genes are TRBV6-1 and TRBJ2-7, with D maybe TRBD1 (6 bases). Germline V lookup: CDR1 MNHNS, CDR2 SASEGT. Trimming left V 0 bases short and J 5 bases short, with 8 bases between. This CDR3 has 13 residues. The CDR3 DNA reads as TGTGCCAGCAGTGAAGCCTGGACAGACGAGCAGTACTTC. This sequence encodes CASSEAWTDEQYF.

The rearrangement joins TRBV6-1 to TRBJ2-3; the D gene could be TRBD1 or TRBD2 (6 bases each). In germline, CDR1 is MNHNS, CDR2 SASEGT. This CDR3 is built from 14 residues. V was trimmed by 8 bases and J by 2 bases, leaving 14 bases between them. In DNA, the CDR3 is TGTGCCAGCTCCCCGGGGGCTCCCACAGATACGCAGTATTTT. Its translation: CASSPGAPTDTQYF.

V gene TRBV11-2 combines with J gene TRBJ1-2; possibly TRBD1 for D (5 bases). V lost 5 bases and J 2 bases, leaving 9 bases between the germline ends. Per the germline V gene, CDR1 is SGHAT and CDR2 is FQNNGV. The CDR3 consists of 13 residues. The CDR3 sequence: CASSRGGNYGYTF. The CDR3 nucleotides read TGTGCCAGCAGCCGGGGGGGAAACTATGGCTACACCTTC.

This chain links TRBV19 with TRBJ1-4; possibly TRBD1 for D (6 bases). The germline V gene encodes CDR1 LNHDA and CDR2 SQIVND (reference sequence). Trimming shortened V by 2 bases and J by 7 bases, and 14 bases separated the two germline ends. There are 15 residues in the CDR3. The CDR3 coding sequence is TGTGCCAGTAGTATATCCGGGGGGCGCGGTGAAAAACTGTTTTTT. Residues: CASSISGGRGEKLFF.

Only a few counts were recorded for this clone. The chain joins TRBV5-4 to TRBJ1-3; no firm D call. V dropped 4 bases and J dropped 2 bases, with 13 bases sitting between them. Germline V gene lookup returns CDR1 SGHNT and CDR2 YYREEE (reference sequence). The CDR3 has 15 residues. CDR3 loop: CASSPGDGPGNTIYF. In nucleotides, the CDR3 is TGTGCCAGCAGCCCAGGTGACGGGCCTGGAAACACCATATATTTT. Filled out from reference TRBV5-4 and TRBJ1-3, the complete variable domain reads ETGVTQSPTHLIKTRGQQVTLRCSSQSGHNTVSWYQQALGQGPQFIFQYYREEENGRGNFPPRFSGLQFPNYSSELNVNALELDDSALYLCASSPGDGPGNTIYFGEGSWLTVV.

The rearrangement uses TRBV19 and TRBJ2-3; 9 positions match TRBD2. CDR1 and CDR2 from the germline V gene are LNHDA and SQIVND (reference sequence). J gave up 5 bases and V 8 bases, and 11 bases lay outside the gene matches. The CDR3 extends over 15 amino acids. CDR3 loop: CASAPGTSIGDTQYF. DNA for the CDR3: TGTGCCAGTGCCCCGGGGACTAGCATCGGAGATACGCAGTATTTT.

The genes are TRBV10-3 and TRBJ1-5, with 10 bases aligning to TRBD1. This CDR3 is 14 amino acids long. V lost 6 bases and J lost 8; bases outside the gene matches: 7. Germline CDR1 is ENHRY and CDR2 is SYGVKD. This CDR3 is CAISKDRGPEPQHF. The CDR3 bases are TGTGCCATCAGCAAAGACAGGGGGCCTGAGCCCCAGCATTTT.

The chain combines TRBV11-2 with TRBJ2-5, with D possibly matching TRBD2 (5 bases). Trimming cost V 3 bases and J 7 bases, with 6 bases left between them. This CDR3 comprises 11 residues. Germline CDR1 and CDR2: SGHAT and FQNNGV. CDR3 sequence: CASSLAGTQYF. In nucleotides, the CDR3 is TGTGCCAGCAGCTTGGCGGGGACCCAGTACTTC.